Shown below are 27 T cell receptor beta chains from a single sample sequenced in a study of blood T cell repertoires in COVID-19. Using immunoSEQ multiplex PCR, the repertoire was profiled, and TCRdb retains in-frame clones only, with some absent. The sample has tens of thousands of clones; 80% to 90% are singletons. The sequencing input was peripheral blood. These TCRs come from a woman over 75 with COVID-19, enrolled during active disease.

The chain carries TRBV5-1 and TRBJ2-7, with TRBD1 matching over 7 bases. CDR3 size: 13 residues. Germline V gene data show CDR1 as SGHRS and CDR2 as YFSETQ. J lost 2 bases, V lost 7 bases, and 6 bases had no gene match. CDR3 coding DNA: TGCGCCAGCTCGGCAGGGGGTACCTACGAGCAGTACTTC. Amino acid sequence: CASSAGGTYEQYF.

The gene calls are TRBV3-1 (or the pseudogene TRBV3-2) and TRBJ1-6, with a possible D match to TRBD1 (6 bases). From germline, CDR1 is LGHDT and CDR2 YNNKEL (reference sequence). The V end lost 4 bases, the J end lost 0 bases, and 19 bases lay between the germline ends. This CDR3 has 19 amino acids. In DNA, the CDR3 is TGTGCCAGCAGCCCACTGGGGCAGGGGCGGAGCTCCTATAATTCACCCCTCCACTTT. Translating it yields CASSPLGQGRSSYNSPLHF.

This clone was recorded only once. The J gene is TRBJ1-2, the V gene TRBV27, with a tentative D call TRBD1 (6 bases). V lost 3 bases to trimming and J lost 7 bases, with 21 bases between them. In germline, CDR1 is MNHEY, CDR2 SMNVEV (reference sequence). The CDR3 totals 16 residues. The CDR3 DNA follows: TGTGCCAGCAGTTTGGGGGGGGCTCGGAAGCTCGCTGGCTACACCTTC. Encoded protein: CASSLGGARKLAGYTF.

V usage is TRBV5-1 and J usage is TRBJ2-5, with D tentatively TRBD2 (6 bases). The CDR3 extends over 13 amino acids. CDR1 SGHRS and CDR2 YFSETQ come from the germline V gene. V shed 4 bases and J shed 3 bases, with 10 bases lying between them. In nucleotides, the CDR3 is TGCGCCAGCAGCGCCTCGGGGGAAGAGACCCAGTACTTC. It is translated as CASSASGEETQYF.

The chain couples TRBV3-1 (or the pseudogene TRBV3-2) to TRBJ2-7; 9 bases line up with TRBD1. Germline lookup yields CDR1 LGHDT and CDR2 YNNKEL (reference sequence). The CDR3 length is 16 residues. The V segment lost 4 bases and the J segment 4 bases; nucleotides outside the gene matches: 11. CDR3 DNA sequence: TGTGCCAGCAGCCCAATGGACAGGGGTATCCTATACGAGCAGTACTTC. This codes for CASSPMDRGILYEQYF.

There are a few counts of this clone. This chain connects TRBV7-9 to TRBJ1-2, with D maybe TRBD1 (6 bases). The CDR3 has 15 residues. Germline V gene data show CDR1 as SEHNR and CDR2 as FQNEAQ (reference sequence). V gave up 0 bases and J gave up 8 bases, with 16 bases separating them. CDR3 region: CASSLALGGQGGYTF. The CDR3 region has the DNA TGTGCCAGCAGCTTAGCTCTCGGGGGGCAAGGAGGCTACACCTTC.

The chain is built from TRBV7-9 and TRBJ2-1; no clear D gene. V was cut by 6 bases and J by 0 bases, with 15 bases left in between. The CDR3 length is 16 residues. Germline V lookup: CDR1 SEHNR, CDR2 FQNEAQ (reference sequence). In nucleotides, the CDR3 is TGTGCCAGCAGGGCCGAGGTTCTGTCCTCCTACAATGAGCAGTTCTTC. Its protein is CASRAEVLSSYNEQFF.

This clone showed up just once. The chain has TRBV5-1 and TRBJ2-2; TRBD2 agrees at 15 bases. V was pared by 3 bases and J by 0 bases, with 3 bases of the junction left unmatched. Germline values: CDR1 SGHRS, CDR2 YFSETQ. There are 18 residues in the CDR3. Written as DNA, the CDR3 is TGCGCCAGCAGCTGGGGGACTAGCGGGGGGCCGAACACCGGGGAGCTGTTTTTT. This codes for CASSWGTSGGPNTGELFF.

This clone was picked up a small number of times. The DNA for the CDR3 is TGTGCCAGCAGTTACTCGGAGGGGCGCGATTCACCCCTCCACTTT. It encodes CASSYSEGRDSPLHF. The chain combines TRBV6-5 with TRBJ1-6, with D possibly being TRBD1 (5 bases). The CDR3 extends over 15 amino acids. From germline, CDR1 is MNHEY and CDR2 SVGAGI. The V and J ends lost 0 bases and 8 bases respectively, with 11 bases between them.

This clone was seen more than once but under ten times. The V gene is TRBV7-9, the J gene TRBJ1-4; 7 bases agree with TRBD1. The CDR3 covers 16 residues. V dropped 5 bases and J dropped 2; count of bases not matched to a gene: 8. Germline CDR1 SEHNR, CDR2 FQNEAQ (reference sequence). The CDR3 bases are TGTGCCAGCAGCCGTCCCGGGACAGCGACTAATGAAAAACTGTTTTTT. Translation: CASSRPGTATNEKLFF.

Remarks on this clone: Other DNA sequences in this sample translate to the same CDR3. The chain has TRBV23-1 and TRBJ1-6, with TRBD1 as a possible D gene (5 bases). TRBV23-1 is an ORF, and what it does is uncertain. With 0 bases removed from V and 4 bases from J, the gap between germline ends came to 19 bases. The CDR3 runs 19 residues. This CDR3 is CASSQSGQGPLSYNSPLHF. The DNA of the CDR3 is TGCGCCAGCAGTCAATCGGGGCAGGGCCCTCTCTCTTATAATTCACCCCTCCACTTT.

CDR3 DNA sequence: TGTGCCAGTAGTCACCGGGACTCAGGTCCCTACGAGCAGTACTTC. Amino acid sequence: CASSHRDSGPYEQYF. The V call is TRBV19, the J call TRBJ2-7, with D perhaps TRBD2 (6 bases). The CDR3 is 15 residues long. Germline V CDR1 and CDR2: LNHDA, SQIVND (reference sequence). Trimming took off 5 bases at V and 2 bases at J, with 16 bases between the two ends. Full variable domain (missing parts from reference TRBV19 and TRBJ2-7): DGGITQSPKYLFRKEGQNVTLSCEQNLNHDAMYWYRQDPGQGLRLIYYSQIVNDFQKGDIAEGYSVSREKKESFPLTVTSAQKNPTAFYLCASSHRDSGPYEQYFGPGTRLTVT.

The V call is TRBV24-1, the J call TRBJ2-7; D gene unclear. The CDR3 spans 13 residues. CDR1 and CDR2 from the germline V gene are KGHDR and SFDVKD. The germline V and J ends were trimmed by 4 bases and 7 bases, with 13 bases remaining between them. CDR3 DNA: TGTGCCACCAGTGACCCGGTTACCGGTGAGCAGTACTTC. It codes for CATSDPVTGEQYF.

This rearrangement joins TRBV7-9 to TRBJ2-7; D unclear. CDR3 length: 13 residues. V lost 5 bases and J 2 bases, leaving 10 bases between the germline ends. Looked up from germline, CDR1 is SEHNR and CDR2 is FQNEAQ (reference sequence). DNA for the CDR3: TGTGCCAGCAGCCCGCAACACACCTACGAGCAGTACTTC. Residues: CASSPQHTYEQYF.

The chain carries TRBV6-5 and TRBJ2-1; D is perhaps TRBD2 (6 bases). Trimming cost V 5 bases and J 6 bases, with 14 bases left between them. The germline V gene has CDR1 MNHEY and CDR2 SVGAGI. The CDR3 is made up of 14 amino acids. The CDR3 region is CASSPGTFGNEQFF. The DNA for the CDR3 is TGTGCCAGCAGTCCAGGGACTTTTGGCAATGAGCAGTTCTTC.

The chain carries TRBV14 and TRBJ2-1, with TRBD2 identical over 8 bases. The CDR3 length is 15 residues. From germline, CDR1 is SGHDN and CDR2 FVKESK. Losses at the gene ends were 1 base for V and 5 bases for J; bases not matched to a gene: 4. The CDR3 coding sequence is TGTGCCAGCAGCCAAGTCGCGGGACTAGACAATGAGCAGTTCTTC. Amino acid sequence: CASSQVAGLDNEQFF. The variable domain in full, with the rest retrieved from reference TRBV14 and TRBJ2-1, is EAGVTQFPSHSVIEKGQTVTLRCDPISGHDNLYWYRRVMGKEIKFLLHFVKESKQDESGMPNNRFLAERTGGTYSTLKVQPAELEDSGVYFCASSQVAGLDNEQFFGPGTRLTVL.

The CDR3 nucleotides are TGTGCCAGCAGCTTGGAGTTGGGGAGGGCCGACTTGAACACTGAAGCTTTCTTT. Amino acid sequence: CASSLELGRADLNTEAFF. The chain is built from TRBV5-8 and TRBJ1-1; D call uncertain. CDR3 length equals 18 residues. CDR1 SGHTS and CDR2 YDEGEE come from the germline V gene. The V gene lost 0 bases and the J gene lost 0 bases, with 18 bases spanning the gap. The whole variable domain, filled in from reference TRBV5-8 and TRBJ1-1, reads EAGVTQSPTHLIKTRGQQATLRCSPISGHTSVYWYQQALGLGLQFLLWYDEGEERNRGNFPPRFSGRQFPNYSSELNVNALELEDSALYLCASSLELGRADLNTEAFFGQGTRLTVV.

This clone was seen only once. The rearrangement uses TRBV20-1 and TRBJ2-3, with TRBD1 identical over 8 bases. Trimming cost V 3 bases and J 6 bases; bases outside gene matches: 5. The CDR3 totals 13 residues. The germline CDR1 and CDR2 sequences are DFQATT and SNEGSKA (reference sequence). The CDR3 DNA follows: TGCAGTGCTAGTTCAGGGGGCATGGATACGCAGTATTTT. Amino acids: CSASSGGMDTQYF.

The V and J genes are TRBV19 and TRBJ2-1; 9 bases map to TRBD1. This CDR3 is 16 amino acids long. Germline CDR1 and CDR2: LNHDA and SQIVND (reference sequence). V trimming: 4 bases; J trimming: 8 bases; junction bases outside the gene matches: 12. The CDR3 region has the DNA TGTGCCAGTAGTACCCCGAAGACAGGGGGTTTGGATGAGCAGTTCTTC. Its protein is CASSTPKTGGLDEQFF.

J is TRBJ2-5 and V is TRBV3-1 (or the pseudogene TRBV3-2); weak D call: TRBD2 (6 bases). The V end lost 2 bases, the J end lost 3 bases, and 13 bases lay between the germline ends. Germline CDR1 is LGHDT and CDR2 is YNNKEL (reference sequence). This CDR3 region has 15 residues. CDR3 region: CASSQPGGSEETQYF. Written as DNA, the CDR3 is TGTGCCAGCAGCCAACCCGGGGGATCCGAAGAGACCCAGTACTTC.

Here the CDR3 DNA reads TGTGCCAGCACCCTGAGGGACAGGACAGATACGCAGTATTTT. Translated, it gives CASTLRDRTDTQYF. The chain joins TRBV2 to TRBJ2-3; 8 bases line up with TRBD1. CDR1 SNHLY and CDR2 FYNNEI come from the germline V gene. The trim removed 7 bases at V and 3 bases at J, leaving 6 bases unmatched. This CDR3 spans 14 amino acids.

The J gene is TRBJ1-2, the V gene TRBV19; D possibly corresponds to TRBD1 (5 bases). V was pared by 3 bases and J by 8 bases, with 16 bases between. Germline CDR1 LNHDA, CDR2 SQIVND (reference sequence). The CDR3 spans 14 residues. This chain's CDR3 is CASSIGEQVGGYTF. In DNA form, the CDR3 reads TGTGCCAGTAGTATCGGTGAACAGGTAGGCGGCTACACCTTC.

The V and J genes are TRBV2 and TRBJ2-1; 9 bases are a match to TRBD1. This CDR3 contains 15 residues. CDR1 SNHLY and CDR2 FYNNEI come from the germline V gene. After removal of 6 bases from V and 12 bases from J, the junction contained 15 bases not matched to a gene. CDR3 coding DNA: TGTGCCAGCAGCGGTCCGGGACAGGGTCGAAGGCCGCAGTTCTTC. Its protein product is CASSGPGQGRRPQFF.

V usage is TRBV5-1 and J usage is TRBJ2-3; 10 nucleotides match TRBD2. CDR3 length: 14 residues. The ends lost 4 bases at V and 2 bases at J; junction bases unmatched: 1. The germline V gene encodes CDR1 SGHRS and CDR2 YFSETQ. CDR3 amino acids: CASSTSGVTDTQYF. The DNA of the CDR3 is TGCGCCAGCAGCACTAGCGGGGTCACAGATACGCAGTATTTT.

V is TRBV3-1 (or the pseudogene TRBV3-2) and J is TRBJ2-1; TRBD2 matches 8 bases. Unmatched junction bases numbered 9, after V lost 2 bases and J lost 6 bases. From germline, CDR1 is LGHDT and CDR2 YNNKEL (reference sequence). This CDR3 contains 16 residues. The CDR3 DNA sequence: TGTGCCAGCAGCCAAAATAGCGGGGCTACACCCAATGAGCAGTTCTTC. Its protein is CASSQNSGATPNEQFF.

V gene TRBV5-1 combines with J gene TRBJ2-7, with D perhaps TRBD1 (6 bases). The V gene's germline CDR1 is SGHRS and CDR2 YFSETQ. The CDR3 sequence is 15 residues long. Trimming pared 0 bases from V and 0 bases from J, leaving 10 bases between. In DNA, the CDR3 is TGCGCCAGCAGCTTGGTACAGGGAAGCTCCTACGAGCAGTACTTC. It specifies CASSLVQGSSYEQYF.

The rearrangement links TRBV5-4 to TRBJ1-3; D remains ambiguous. The CDR3 length is 13 residues. CDR1 and CDR2 from the germline V gene are SGHNT and YYREEE (reference sequence). V lost 4 bases to trimming and J lost 1 base, with 6 bases between them. The CDR3 coding sequence is TGTGCCAGCAGCGGAGGTTCTGGAAACACCATATATTTT. Translated, it gives CASSGGSGNTIYF.